What follows is one TCR beta chain and its context. Its antigen is currently not known. The sample holds no much larger clone one base away, and base qualities are not on file. Library method: the immunoSEQ multiplex PCR assay. For the multiplex PCR, a mixture combining 60 forward primers for TCR Vbeta segments and 13 reverse primers for TCR Jbeta segments was used. The CDR3 region of rearranged TCR beta genes was amplified from genomic DNA by a multiplex PCR assay. The amplified TCR beta libraries were sequenced on the Illumina HiSeq System as 87-base-pair reads. Regarding the original processing steps: A later analysis tallied 75 million to 95 million unique TCR beta chains across the 666 repertoires, and approximately 12 million of those chains were shared by two or more donors. Raw reads were error-corrected and collapsed into unique sequences with a nearest-neighbor algorithm that merged closely related sequences to remove PCR and sequencing errors. V, D and J gene segments were assigned by aligning CDR3 sequences to IMGT reference sequences. Each retained sequence needed at least a six-nucleotide match to both a V gene segment and a J gene segment. A rearrangement was called productive if the CDR3 had no stop codons and remained in frame with V and J, and every other rearrangement was called non-productive. Following IMGT convention, CDR3 was defined as the stretch from the second conserved V-encoded cysteine up to the conserved J-encoded phenylalanine. Sequences without an unambiguous match to a single V gene segment were excluded from the earlier analysis of about 600 of the donors. An earlier analysis of several hundred of the donors classified V segments as functional when productive rearrangements were above 56.7% and as segregating when the standard deviation between donors was above 5%. A statistical classification framework was built for diagnosing cytomegalovirus status from the catalog of TCR beta chain sequences. In a later analysis, V and J genes were assigned by comparing TCR nucleotide sequences against IMGT/GENE-DB human TR gene sequences. A later analysis assigned CDR3 sequences and most-parsimonious VDJ recombination scenarios with the TCRdist pipeline. In a later analysis, each TCR beta chain was defined by its CDR3 amino acid sequence together with its V-gene family, and reads without a unique V-gene family were excluded. To address suspected cross-contamination and a sequencing artifact, a later analysis removed several hundred highly shared, low-generation-probability nucleotide sequences. In a later analysis, a clonal expansion index for each public chain was calculated from normalized within-repertoire ranks of inferred template counts. In a later analysis, generation probabilities were computed with a VDJ recombination model fitted to out-of-frame rearrangements, and the resulting probabilities were checked against IGoR. In a later analysis, hypergeometric tests were used to score TCR-TCR, TCR-HLA and TCR-CMV co-occurrence, with a repertoire-size bias correction applied to TCR pairs. A later analysis estimated false discovery rates by permuting HLA or CMV assignments 20 times. In a later analysis, co-occurring TCRs were grouped using DBSCAN, and TCRdist sequence similarity was added for clustering within HLA-allele-positive subsets. For co-occurrence clustering, repertoires with fewer than 30,000 or more than 120,000 public chains were excluded, along with four to six repertoires with anomalous nucleotide sharing. Here the immuneACCESS table is served through TCRdb, limited to in-frame sequences with V and J called. Missing clones are a known gap in these copies; in checked studies unresolved V genes cover under half, and the rest lacks a known reason. The D gene and trimming were derived from the DNA, and the V and J assignments and clone size from that table. This sample holds about 120,000 clones; around three quarters were observed only once. The top ten constitute 3.5% to 4.5% of the sample.

The cohort comprised some 700 healthy bone marrow donors. At the time of sampling, all cohort members were nominally healthy, though unrecorded immune exposures were likely present. The donor tested CMV seropositive, placing the donor among the 250 to 350 seropositive members of the cohort. Each donor provided a peripheral blood sample, and peripheral blood mononuclear cells were used for TCR beta sequencing. Genomic DNA was extracted from the blood cell samples with the Qiagen DNeasy Blood Extraction Kit. These data are taken from a study of cytomegalovirus exposure and HLA in healthy donors (TCRdb year 2017). As for the study more broadly: An earlier analysis of around 600 of the donors reported approximately 300 Gb of sequence data and 100 million to 140 million unique TCR beta sequences from roughly 200 million T cells. The study aimed to test whether cataloging public T cell receptors could reveal signatures of past pathogen exposure. An earlier analysis of 587 of the donors used high-throughput TCR beta sequencing to judge whether each TCR beta V gene segment behaved as functional or pseudogenic. A later analysis re-analyzed previously published TCR beta repertoires from about 600 donors and added high-resolution HLA genotyping to study TCR occurrence patterns. Along with the roughly 700-subject first cohort, a separate validation cohort of over 90 different subjects was used. Roughly 5 DR-DQ haplotypes were handled as single units for association and clustering, since linkage in the cohort was strong. Donor age, sex, ethnicity and CMV serostatus were collected together with the repertoire data. On average, roughly 240,000 unique TCR beta nucleotide sequences were sequenced per donor among about 400 genotyped donors of the cohort, with roughly 19% of those sequences being non-productive. Typing coverage differed by locus: A, B, C, DRB1 and DQB1 were typed in roughly 620-640 donors, DQA1 in approximately 520, DPA1 in over 600, and DPB1 in 472. The study used immunosequencing to profile the T cell repertoires of 666 subjects and linked those repertoires to cytomegalovirus serostatus. In the later analysis, no new phenotypic data were used to find candidate immune exposures; instead, reliance was placed on TCR beta sequences and their occurrence across donors. A later genetic analysis used genome-wide SNP genotypes for about 60% of the 666 donors, treating that subset as a discovery cohort. All discovery cohort repertoires had been generated on a single sequencing platform. An early release that covered roughly 600 HLA-typed donors contained approximately 320 gigabases of sequencing data and around 85 million unique TCR sequences. The study combined high-throughput TCR immunosequencing, statistical association of individual TCRs with disease status, and machine learning to predict cytomegalovirus infection status. Of the approximately 370 genotyped donors, less than 85% were placed in the genetic ancestry cluster associated with self-reported Caucasian donors. Class I and class II HLA loci were covered by the typing at four-digit resolution. Results and caveats for the whole study, not just this receptor: Most CMV-associated TCR beta chains appeared to be HLA-restricted in a later analysis, and the HLA associations seemed to be driven largely by CMV exposure. The classifier was reported to diagnose cytomegalovirus status with high specificity and sensitivity in both the original and validation cohorts. Specific HLA alleles were associated with roughly 17,000 TCR beta sequences at a false discovery rate of 0.05 in a later analysis. A later analysis reported that several top co-occurrence clusters appeared linked to parvovirus B19, influenza, CMV and Epstein-Barr virus. A further reported finding was that TCR beta sequences accurately predicted the HLA-A and HLA-B alleles for most subjects in the first cohort. Correlated functional status among segregating V segments might be attributable to linkage disequilibrium, but an unknown experimental factor could not be ruled out. In a later analysis, HLA-associated TCR beta chains showed more clonal expansion and lower generation probabilities than non-associated chains that were equally common. A group of highly shared sequence variants was considered likely to be a technical artifact of the sequencing pipeline. According to a later genetic analysis, donors in an Asian-associated ancestry cluster had fewer N-insertions in productive TCRs than the roughly 700-donor mean. Because HLA typing was missing for some donors at each locus, association tests included only the typed subset. In the study, approximately 150 TCR beta chains were listed as associated with cytomegalovirus. The cohort was sequenced for TCR beta chains only, and without alpha or paired-chain data the features that could be detected were limited. An association between a missense DCLRE1C variant and V-gene and J-gene trimming of TCR beta chains was found in a later genetic analysis and replicated in an independent cohort. For the cohort, immune exposure information was limited to CMV serostatus. Across donors, most TCR sequences were observed very rarely, whereas some public TCRs were present in many individuals. In an earlier analysis of 587 of the donors, most TCR beta V segments appeared in productive rearrangements about 90% or about 30% of the time, broadly matching IMGT annotations. Some IMGT-functional V segments, including TRBV6-2 and TRBV6-3, could not be distinguished by the 87-base-pair reads and were therefore excluded. Sequencing depth was assumed to be roughly uniform across donors in the presence/absence analyses, though that assumption may not hold. When HLA alleles, especially DR and DQ, strongly co-occurred, TCR associations were difficult to assign to individual alleles. Because counts were too low, some 17 rarely observed V segments, including chromosome 9 orphons, were excluded from the earlier analysis of 500 to 700 of the donors. According to the authors, the approach could potentially be generalized to other disease states and immunological phenotypes. Three of the identified cytomegalovirus-associated TCR beta chains were confirmed in vitro to be specific for cytomegalovirus antigens. A later analysis found that TCR association rates varied across HLA loci, with DRB1 alleles showing the most associated TCRs and HLA-C alleles the fewest.

The V end loses 2 bases and the J end loses 5 bases, and a stretch of 7 bases separates them. Via the germline V gene, CDR1 is SGHTA and CDR2 FQGNSA. The CDR3 measures 13 amino acids from cysteine to phenylalanine. Here the CDR3 DNA is all that survives: 39 bases in frame from base 1. The clonotype comes from a man aged 25-40 years in good health and CMV-seropositive. Sequencing input: PBMCs. This chain joins TRBV7-2 to TRBJ2-1, with an unclear D gene assignment. The CDR3 here reads CASSLTRDNEQFF. Read as DNA, the sequence is TGTGCCAGCAGCTTAACCCGGGACAATGAGCAGTTCTTC.